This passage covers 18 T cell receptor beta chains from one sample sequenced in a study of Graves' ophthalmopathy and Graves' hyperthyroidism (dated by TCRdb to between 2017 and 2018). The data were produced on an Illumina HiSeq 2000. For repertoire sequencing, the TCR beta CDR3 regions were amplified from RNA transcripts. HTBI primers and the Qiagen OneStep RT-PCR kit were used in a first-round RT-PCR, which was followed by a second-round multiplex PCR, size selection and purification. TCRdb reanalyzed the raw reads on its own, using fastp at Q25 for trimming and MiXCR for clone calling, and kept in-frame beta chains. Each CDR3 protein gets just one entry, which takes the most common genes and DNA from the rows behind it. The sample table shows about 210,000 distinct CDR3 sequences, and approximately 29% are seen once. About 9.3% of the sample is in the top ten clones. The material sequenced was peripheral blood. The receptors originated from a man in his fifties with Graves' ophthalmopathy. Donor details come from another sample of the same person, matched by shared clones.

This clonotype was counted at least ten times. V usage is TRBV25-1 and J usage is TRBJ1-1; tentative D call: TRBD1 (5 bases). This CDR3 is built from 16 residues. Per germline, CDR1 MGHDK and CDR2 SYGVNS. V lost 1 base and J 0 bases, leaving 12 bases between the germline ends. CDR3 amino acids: CASSESKGQLNTEAFF. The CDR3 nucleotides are TGTGCCAGCAGTGAATCGAAGGGGCAGTTGAACACTGAAGCTTTCTTT.

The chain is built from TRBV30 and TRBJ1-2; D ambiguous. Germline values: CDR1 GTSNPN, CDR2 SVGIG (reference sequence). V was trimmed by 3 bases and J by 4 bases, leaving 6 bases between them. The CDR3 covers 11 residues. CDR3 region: CAWSLGYGYTF. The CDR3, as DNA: TGTGCCTGGAGCTTGGGCTATGGCTACACCTTC.

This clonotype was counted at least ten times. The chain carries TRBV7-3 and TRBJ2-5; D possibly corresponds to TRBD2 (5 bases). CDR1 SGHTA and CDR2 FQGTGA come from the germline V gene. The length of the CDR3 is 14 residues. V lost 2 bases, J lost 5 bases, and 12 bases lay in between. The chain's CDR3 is CASSLSASTETQYF. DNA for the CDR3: TGTGCCAGCAGCTTATCGGCTAGCACTGAGACCCAGTACTTC.

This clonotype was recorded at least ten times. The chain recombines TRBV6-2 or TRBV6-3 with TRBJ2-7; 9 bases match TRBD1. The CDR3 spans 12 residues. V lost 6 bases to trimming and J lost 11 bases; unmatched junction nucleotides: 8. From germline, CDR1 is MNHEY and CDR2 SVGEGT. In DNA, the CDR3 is TGTGCCAGCAGGAACCGGGACAGGGTCGAGTACTTC. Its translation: CASRNRDRVEYF.

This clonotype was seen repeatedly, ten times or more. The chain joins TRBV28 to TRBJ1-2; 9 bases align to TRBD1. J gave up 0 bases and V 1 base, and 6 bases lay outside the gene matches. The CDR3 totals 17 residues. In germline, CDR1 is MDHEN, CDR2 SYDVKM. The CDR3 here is CASSLLGQGFANYGYTF. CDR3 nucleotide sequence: TGTGCCAGCAGTTTATTGGGACAGGGCTTTGCTAACTATGGCTACACCTTC.

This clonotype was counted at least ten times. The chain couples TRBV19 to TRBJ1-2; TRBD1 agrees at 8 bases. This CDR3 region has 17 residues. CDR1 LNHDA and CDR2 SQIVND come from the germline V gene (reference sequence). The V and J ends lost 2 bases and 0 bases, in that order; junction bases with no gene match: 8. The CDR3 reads CASSISDRGSPNYGYTF. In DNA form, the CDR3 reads TGTGCCAGTAGTATATCAGACAGGGGATCTCCTAACTATGGCTACACCTTC.

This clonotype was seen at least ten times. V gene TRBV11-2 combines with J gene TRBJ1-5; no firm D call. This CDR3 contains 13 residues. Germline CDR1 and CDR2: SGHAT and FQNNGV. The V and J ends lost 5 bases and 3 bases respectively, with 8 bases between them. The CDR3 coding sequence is TGTGCCAGCAGCACCAGGACCAATCAGCCCCAGCATTTT. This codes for CASSTRTNQPQHF.

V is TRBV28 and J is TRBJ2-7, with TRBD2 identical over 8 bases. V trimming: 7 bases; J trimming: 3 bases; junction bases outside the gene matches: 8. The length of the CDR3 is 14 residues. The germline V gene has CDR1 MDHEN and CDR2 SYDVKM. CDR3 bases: TGTGCCAGCACTCCCGGGAGGGCAAGCTACGAGCAGTACTTC. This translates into CASTPGRASYEQYF. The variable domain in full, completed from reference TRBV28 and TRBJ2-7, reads DVKVTQSSRYLVKRTGEKVFLECVQDMDHENMFWYRQDPGLGLRLIYFSYDVKMKEKGDIPEGYSVSREKKERFSLILESASTNQTSMYLCASTPGRASYEQYFGPGTRLTVT.

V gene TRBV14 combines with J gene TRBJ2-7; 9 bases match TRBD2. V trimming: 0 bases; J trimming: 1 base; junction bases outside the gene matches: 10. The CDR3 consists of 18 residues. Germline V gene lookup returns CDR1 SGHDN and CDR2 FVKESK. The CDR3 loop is CASSQERMREGPSYEQYF. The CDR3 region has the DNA TGTGCCAGCAGCCAAGAGCGGATGCGGGAGGGCCCATCCTACGAGCAGTACTTC.

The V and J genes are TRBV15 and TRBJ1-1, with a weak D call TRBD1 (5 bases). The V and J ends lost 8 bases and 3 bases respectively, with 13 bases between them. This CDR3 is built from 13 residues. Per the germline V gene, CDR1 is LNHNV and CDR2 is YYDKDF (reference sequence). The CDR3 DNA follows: TGTGCCACCGAGGGGCGAAACGACACTGAAGCTTTCTTT. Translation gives CATEGRNDTEAFF.

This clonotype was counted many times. In nucleotides, the CDR3 is TGTGCCAGCAGTTTTGGCGGGAGGGTTCAAGAGACCCAGTACTTC. It translates to CASSFGGRVQETQYF. The chain employs TRBV28 and TRBJ2-5, with TRBD2 matching 9 bases. The CDR3 sequence is 15 residues long. Losses at the gene ends were 3 bases for V and 2 bases for J; bases not matched to a gene: 4. CDR1 is MDHEN and CDR2 is SYDVKM in the germline V gene.

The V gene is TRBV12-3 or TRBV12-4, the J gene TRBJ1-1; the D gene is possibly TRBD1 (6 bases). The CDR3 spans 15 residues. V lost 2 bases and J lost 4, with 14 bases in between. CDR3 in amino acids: CASSLPRGIGTEAFF. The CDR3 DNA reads TGTGCCAGCAGTTTACCCAGGGGTATCGGCACTGAAGCTTTCTTT.

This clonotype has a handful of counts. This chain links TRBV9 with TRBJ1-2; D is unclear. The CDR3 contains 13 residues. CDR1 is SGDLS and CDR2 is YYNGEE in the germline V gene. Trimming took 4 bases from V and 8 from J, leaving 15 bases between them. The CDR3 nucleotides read TGTGCCAGCAGCCCTATGGGCGGTGTCGGCTACACCTTC. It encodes CASSPMGGVGYTF.

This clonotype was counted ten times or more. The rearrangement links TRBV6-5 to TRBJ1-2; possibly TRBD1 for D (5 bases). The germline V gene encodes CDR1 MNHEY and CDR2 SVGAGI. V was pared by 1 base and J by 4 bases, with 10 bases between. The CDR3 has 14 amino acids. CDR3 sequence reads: CASSYLGTPYGYTF. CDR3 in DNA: TGTGCCAGCAGTTACTTGGGGACCCCCTATGGCTACACCTTC.

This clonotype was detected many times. DNA of the CDR3: TGCGCCAGCAGCCCATCCTCGGACAGGAATCAGCCCCAGCATTTT. Its translation: CASSPSSDRNQPQHF. This chain joins TRBV5-1 and TRBJ1-5; 7 bases fit TRBD1. V trimming: 4 bases; J trimming: 4 bases; junction bases outside the gene matches: 8. Germline loops: CDR1 SGHRS, CDR2 YFSETQ. The CDR3 spans 15 residues. Looking up the rest from reference TRBV5-1 and TRBJ1-5 gives the full variable domain: KAGVTQTPRYLIKTRGQQVTLSCSPISGHRSVSWYQQTPGQGLQFLFEYFSETQRNKGNFPGRFSGRQFSNSRSEMNVSTLELGDSALYLCASSPSSDRNQPQHFGDGTRLSIL.

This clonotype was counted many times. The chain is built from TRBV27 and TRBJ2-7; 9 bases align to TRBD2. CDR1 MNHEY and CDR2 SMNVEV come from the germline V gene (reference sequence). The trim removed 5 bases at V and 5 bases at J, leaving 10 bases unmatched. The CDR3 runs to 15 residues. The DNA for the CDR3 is TGTGCCAGCAGTGCTTCGGGACTAGCCTATGACGAGCAGTACTTC. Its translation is CASSASGLAYDEQYF.

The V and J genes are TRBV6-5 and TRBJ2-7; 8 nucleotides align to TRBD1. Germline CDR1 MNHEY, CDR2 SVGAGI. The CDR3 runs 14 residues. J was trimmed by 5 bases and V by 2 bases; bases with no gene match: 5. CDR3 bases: TGTGCCAGCAGTTACGACAGGGGCGCCAACGAGCAGTACTTC. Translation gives CASSYDRGANEQYF.

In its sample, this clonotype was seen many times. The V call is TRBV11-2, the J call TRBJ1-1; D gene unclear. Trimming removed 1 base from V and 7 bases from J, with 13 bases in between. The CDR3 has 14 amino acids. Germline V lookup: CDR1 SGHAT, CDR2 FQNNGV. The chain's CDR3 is CASSLGGQVDEAFF. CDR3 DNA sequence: TGTGCCAGCAGCTTAGGTGGCCAGGTAGATGAAGCTTTCTTT.